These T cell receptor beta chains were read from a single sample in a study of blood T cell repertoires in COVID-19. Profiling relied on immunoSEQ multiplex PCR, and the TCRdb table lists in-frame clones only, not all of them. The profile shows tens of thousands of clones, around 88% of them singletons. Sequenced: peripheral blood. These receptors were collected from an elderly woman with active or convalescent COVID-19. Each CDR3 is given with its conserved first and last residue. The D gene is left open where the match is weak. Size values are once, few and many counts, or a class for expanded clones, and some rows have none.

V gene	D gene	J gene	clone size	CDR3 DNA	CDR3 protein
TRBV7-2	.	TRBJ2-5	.	TGTGCCAGCAGCTTAGTCGGCAGGGTGTTCCAAGAGACCCAGTACTTC	CASSLVGRVFQETQYF
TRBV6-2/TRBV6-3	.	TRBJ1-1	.	TGTGCCAGCAGTTACCGCAGCGACACTGAAGCTTTCTTT	CASSYRSDTEAFF
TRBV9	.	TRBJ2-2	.	TGTGCCAGCAGCGCCGCGGGACTTAAGAACACCGGGGAGCTGTTTTTT	CASSAAGLKNTGELFF
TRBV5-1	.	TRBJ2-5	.	TGCGCCAGCAGCTTGGAACCGAGTTCGGAGACCCAGTACTTC	CASSLEPSSETQYF
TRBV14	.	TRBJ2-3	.	TGTGCCAGCAGCCAAAACCCGGGAAGCACAGATACGCAGTATTTT	CASSQNPGSTDTQYF
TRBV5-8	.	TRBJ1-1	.	TGTGCCAGCACCCCTCAAGGTGCGGGGCGAGCTACTGAAGCTTTCTTT	CASTPQGAGRATEAFF
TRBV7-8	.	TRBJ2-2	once	TGTGCCAGCAGCCAAAGGTCAGCGGCGAACACCGGGGAGCTGTTTTTT	CASSQRSAANTGELFF
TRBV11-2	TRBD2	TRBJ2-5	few	TGTGCCAGCAGCTTAGGCCGGGGACTAGCGGCTGTACAAGAGACCCAGTACTTC	CASSLGRGLAAVQETQYF
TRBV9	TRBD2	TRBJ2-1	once	TGTGCCAGCAGTCGGACTAGCGGGAGTTACAATGAGCAGTTCTTC	CASSRTSGSYNEQFF
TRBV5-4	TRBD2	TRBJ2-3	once	TGTGCCAGCAGCTCCGGGACTAGAACCACAGATACGCAGTATTTT	CASSSGTRTTDTQYF
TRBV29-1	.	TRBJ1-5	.	TGCAGCGTTCTGGGAGTAGAGGCCCAGCATTTT	CSVLGVEAQHF
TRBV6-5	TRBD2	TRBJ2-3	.	TGTGCCAGCGGGGAAAGCGGGGGGGCAGATACGCAGTATTTT	CASGESGGADTQYF
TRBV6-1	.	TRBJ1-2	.	TGTGCCAGCAGTGAAGAAAGAGGAAGCGTTGGCTACACCTTC	CASSEERGSVGYTF
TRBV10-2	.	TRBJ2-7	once	TGCGCCAGCAGAAAGACACTTTACGAGCAGTACTTC	CASRKTLYEQYF
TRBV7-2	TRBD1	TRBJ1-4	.	TGTGCCAGCAGCTCCAGACAGGGCAATAATGAAAAACTGTTTTTT	CASSSRQGNNEKLFF
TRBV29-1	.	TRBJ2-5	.	TGCAGCGTTGATCGGGCCATTTCCCCGGGGGAGACCCAGTACTTC	CSVDRAISPGETQYF
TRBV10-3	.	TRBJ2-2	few	TGTGCCACGTCCAGCAGGGGGAACACCGGGGAGCTGTTTTTT	CATSSRGNTGELFF
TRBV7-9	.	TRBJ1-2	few	TGTGCCAGCAGCTTAGGAGGCCGGGGGACTAACTATGGCTACACCTTC	CASSLGGRGTNYGYTF
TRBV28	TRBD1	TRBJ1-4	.	TGTGCCAGCAGTCGAAAACAGGGGACTAATGAAAAACTGTTTTTT	CASSRKQGTNEKLFF
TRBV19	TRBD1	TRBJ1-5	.	TGTGCCAGTAGTAGACAGGGGGATCAGCCCCAGCATTTT	CASSRQGDQPQHF
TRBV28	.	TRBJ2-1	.	TGTGCCAGCAGTCCCCGCCGTTTGGGAGCCAATGAGCAGTTCTTC	CASSPRRLGANEQFF
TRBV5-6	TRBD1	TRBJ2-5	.	TGTGCCAGCAGTGGGACAGGGGGCCGTGAGACCCAGTACTTC	CASSGTGGRETQYF
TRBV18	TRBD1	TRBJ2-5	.	TGTGCCAGCTCACCACGGGGCAGGGGGAGTAGGCAAGAGACCCAGTACTTC	CASSPRGRGSRQETQYF
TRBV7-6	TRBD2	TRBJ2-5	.	TGTGCCAGCAGCCACAGACTAGCTGAAGAGACCCAGTACTTC	CASSHRLAEETQYF
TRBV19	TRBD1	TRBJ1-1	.	TGTGCCAGTAGATGGACAGGGATGAACACTGAAGCTTTCTTT	CASRWTGMNTEAFF
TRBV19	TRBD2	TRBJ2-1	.	TGTGCCAGTAGTTCCCCCCTAGCGGGAGATTTCCACAATGAGCAGTTCTTC	CASSSPLAGDFHNEQFF
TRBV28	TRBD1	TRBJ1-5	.	TGTGCCAGCAGTTTTGGACAGGGGGCGTTACAGCCCCAGCATTTT	CASSFGQGALQPQHF
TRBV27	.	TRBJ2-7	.	TGTGCCAGCAGCTTGGTTGGGGCCTTATCCTACGAGCAGTACTTC	CASSLVGALSYEQYF
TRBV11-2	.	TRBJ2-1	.	TGTGCCAGCAGCCCACTGTCAGGCATTAATCACAATGAGCAGTTCTTC	CASSPLSGINHNEQFF
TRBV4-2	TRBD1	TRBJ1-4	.	TGTGCCAGCAGCAGACAGGGGTTTAATGAAAAACTGTTTTTT	CASSRQGFNEKLFF
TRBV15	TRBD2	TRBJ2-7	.	TGTGCCACCAGCAGAGCGCAGTGGCCGGGACTAGCGGGGGTCGAGCAGTACTTC	CATSRAQWPGLAGVEQYF
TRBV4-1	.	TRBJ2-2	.	TGCGCCAGCAGCCAAGGGACAGTCACCGGGGAGCTGTTTTTT	CASSQGTVTGELFF
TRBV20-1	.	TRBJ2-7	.	TGCAGTGCTAGTGTGCGGACAGCAAGACCCTACGAGCAGTACTTC	CSASVRTARPYEQYF
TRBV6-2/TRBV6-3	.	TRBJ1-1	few	TGTGCCAGCAGTTACCGAGGAGAGAACACTGAAGCTTTCTTT	CASSYRGENTEAFF
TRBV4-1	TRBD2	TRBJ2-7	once	TGCGCCAGCAGCCGTACCGGGACTAGCGGCAACGAGCAGTACTTC	CASSRTGTSGNEQYF
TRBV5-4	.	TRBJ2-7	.	TGTGCCAGCAGCGGGACCAGGGGGGCAGCCTACGAGCAGTACTTC	CASSGTRGAAYEQYF
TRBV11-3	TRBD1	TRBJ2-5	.	TGTGCCAGCAGCCAAGGACAGGGGACACAAGAGACCCAGTACTTC	CASSQGQGTQETQYF
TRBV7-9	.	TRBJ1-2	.	TGTGCCAGCAGCTTTGACATTTTTGGTGGCTACACCTTC	CASSFDIFGGYTF
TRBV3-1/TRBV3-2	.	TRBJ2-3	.	TGTGCCAGCAGCCGCAGATTTCCCGGGAGAAGCACAGATACGCAGTATTTT	CASSRRFPGRSTDTQYF
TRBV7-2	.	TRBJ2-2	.	TGTGCCAGCAGCCCCTTCTCGGGAGTAACCACCGGGGAGCTGTTTTTT	CASSPFSGVTTGELFF
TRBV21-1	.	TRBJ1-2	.	TGTGCCAGCAGCAAAGAGATACGGGGCTACACCTTC	CASSKEIRGYTF
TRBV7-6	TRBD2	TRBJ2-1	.	TGTGCCAGCAGCCCCTCAAGCGGGGGGGGGAATGAGCAGTTCTTC	CASSPSSGGGNEQFF
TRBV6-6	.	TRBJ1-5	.	TGTGCCAGCAGTTACGGGGGGGCTGTGAGCAATCAGCCCCAGCATTTT	CASSYGGAVSNQPQHF
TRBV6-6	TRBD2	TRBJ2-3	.	TGTGCCAGCAAGCTAGCGGGGCCCACAGATACGCAGTATTTT	CASKLAGPTDTQYF
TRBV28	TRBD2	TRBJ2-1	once	TGTGCCAGCAAGAGAGCGGGGTCCTACAATGAGCAGTTCTTC	CASKRAGSYNEQFF
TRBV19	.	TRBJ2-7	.	TGTGCCAGTAGTACGGTAAGGGGTAGGGGGATCAACGAGCAGTACTTC	CASSTVRGRGINEQYF